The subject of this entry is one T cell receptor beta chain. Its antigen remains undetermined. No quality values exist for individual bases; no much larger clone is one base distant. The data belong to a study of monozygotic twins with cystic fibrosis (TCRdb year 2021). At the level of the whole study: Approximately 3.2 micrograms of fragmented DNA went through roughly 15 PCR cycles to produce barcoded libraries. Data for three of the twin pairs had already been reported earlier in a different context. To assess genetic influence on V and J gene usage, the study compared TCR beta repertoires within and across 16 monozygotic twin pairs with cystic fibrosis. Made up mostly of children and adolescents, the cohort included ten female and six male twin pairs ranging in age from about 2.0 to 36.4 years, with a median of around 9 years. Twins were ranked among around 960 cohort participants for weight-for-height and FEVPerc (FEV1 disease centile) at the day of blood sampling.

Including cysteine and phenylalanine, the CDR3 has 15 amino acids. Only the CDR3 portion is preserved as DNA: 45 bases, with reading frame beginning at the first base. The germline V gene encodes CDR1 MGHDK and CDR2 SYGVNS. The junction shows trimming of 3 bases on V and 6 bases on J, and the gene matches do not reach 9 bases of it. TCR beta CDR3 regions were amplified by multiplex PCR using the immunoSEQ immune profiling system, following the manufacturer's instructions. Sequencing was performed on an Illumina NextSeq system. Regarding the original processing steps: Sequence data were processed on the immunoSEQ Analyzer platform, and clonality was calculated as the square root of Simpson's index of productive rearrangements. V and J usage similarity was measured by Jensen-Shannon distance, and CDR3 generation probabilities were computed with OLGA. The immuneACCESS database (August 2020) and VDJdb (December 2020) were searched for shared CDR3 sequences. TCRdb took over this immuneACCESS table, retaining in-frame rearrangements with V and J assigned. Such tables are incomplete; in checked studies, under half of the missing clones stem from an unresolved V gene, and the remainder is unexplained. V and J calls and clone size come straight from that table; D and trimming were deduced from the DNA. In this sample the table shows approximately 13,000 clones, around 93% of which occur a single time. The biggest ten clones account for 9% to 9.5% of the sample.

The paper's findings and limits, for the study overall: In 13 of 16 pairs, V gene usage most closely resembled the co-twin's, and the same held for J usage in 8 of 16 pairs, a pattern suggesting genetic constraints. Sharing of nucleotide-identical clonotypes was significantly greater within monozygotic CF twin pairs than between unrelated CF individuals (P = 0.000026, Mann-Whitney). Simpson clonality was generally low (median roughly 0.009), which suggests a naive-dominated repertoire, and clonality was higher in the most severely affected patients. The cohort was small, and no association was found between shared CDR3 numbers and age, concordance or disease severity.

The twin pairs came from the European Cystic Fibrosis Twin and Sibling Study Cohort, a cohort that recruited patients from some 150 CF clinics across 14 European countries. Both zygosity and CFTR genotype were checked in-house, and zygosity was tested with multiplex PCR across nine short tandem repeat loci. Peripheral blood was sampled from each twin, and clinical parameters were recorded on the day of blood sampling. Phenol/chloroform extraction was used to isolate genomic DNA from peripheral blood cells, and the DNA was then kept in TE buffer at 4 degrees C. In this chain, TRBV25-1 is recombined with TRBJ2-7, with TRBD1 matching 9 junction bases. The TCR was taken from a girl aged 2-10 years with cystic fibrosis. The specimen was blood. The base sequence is TGTGCCAGCAGTGATCCCGGGACAGGGCATGCCGAGCAGTACTTC. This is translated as CASSDPGTGHAEQYF.